This T cell receptor beta chain was captured by sequencing in a study of cytomegalovirus exposure and HLA in healthy donors. General study results and limits: Solely CMV serostatus was available to characterize immune exposure. Differences between HLA loci emerged in a later analysis of TCR association rates, with DRB1 most and HLA-C fewest. An Asian-associated ancestry cluster reportedly showed fewer N-insertions than the roughly 700-donor mean in a later analysis. Per published reports, the classifier diagnosed cytomegalovirus status with high specificity and sensitivity.

CDR3 length: 13 amino acids. V lost 4 bases to trimming and J lost 5 bases, with 9 bases between them. Germline V CDR1 and CDR2: ENHRY, SYGVKD. The primer mix had 60 Vbeta and 13 Jbeta primers. Generated by immunoSEQ multiplex PCR, the TCRdb table keeps only in-frame clones and is missing some. This table has nearly 200,000 clones, 77% appearing once. Notes on this clone: Antigen: not known.

The sample taken for sequencing was PBMCs. The chain combines TRBV10-3 with TRBJ1-5; D ambiguous. The receptor was isolated from a woman aged 25 to 45 in good health and CMV-seropositive. The CDR3 DNA is TGTGCCATCAGTGGGAGCGCGGATCAGCCCCAGCATTTT. Residues: CAISGSADQPQHF.